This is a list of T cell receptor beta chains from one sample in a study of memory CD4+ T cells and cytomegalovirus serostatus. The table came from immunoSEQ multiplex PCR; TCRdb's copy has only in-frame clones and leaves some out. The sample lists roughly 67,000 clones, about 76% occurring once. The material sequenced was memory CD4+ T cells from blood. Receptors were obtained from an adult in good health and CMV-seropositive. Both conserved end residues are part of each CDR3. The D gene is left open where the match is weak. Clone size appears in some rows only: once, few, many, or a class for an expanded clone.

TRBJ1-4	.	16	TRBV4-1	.	TGCGCCAGCAGCCAAGAGTTCCCGGTTACTAATGAAAAACTGTTTTTT	CASSQEFPVTNEKLFF
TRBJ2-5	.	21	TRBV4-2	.	TGTGCCAGCAGCCAAGATCTCAGAGGCGGGACAGTCAAAATAGGGCGAGAGACCCAGTACTTC	CASSQDLRGGTVKIGRETQYF
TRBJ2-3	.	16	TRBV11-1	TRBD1	TGTGCCAGCAGCCGACGGACAGGGGGGGAGGCAGATACGCAGTATTTT	CASSRRTGGEADTQYF
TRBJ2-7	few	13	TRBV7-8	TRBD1	TGTGCCAGCAGCTTAGGAGGGCGACAGGGGGGAGGCTTC	CASSLGGRQGGGF
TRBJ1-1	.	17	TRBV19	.	TGTGCCAGTAGATCCGGACAGACCCTTAATGTCGGTTCTGAAGCTTTCTTT	CASRSGQTLNVGSEAFF
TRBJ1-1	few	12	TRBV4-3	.	TGCGCCAGCGGACGCGAGGGCACTGAAGCTTTCTTT	CASGREGTEAFF
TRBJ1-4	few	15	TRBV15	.	TGTGCCACCAGCAGAGACGGGGGGCGAATAGAAAAACTGTTTTTT	CATSRDGGRIEKLFF
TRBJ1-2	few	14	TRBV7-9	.	TGTGCCAGCAGCCCACCGCAGGGCGACTATGGCTACACCTTC	CASSPPQGDYGYTF
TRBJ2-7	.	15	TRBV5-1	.	TGCGCCAGCAGCTTGCCGGACTTTGATTCCTACGAGCAGTACTTC	CASSLPDFDSYEQYF
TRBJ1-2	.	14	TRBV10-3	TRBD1	TGTGCCATCAGAGAGAGGGACAGCCAATATGGCTACACCTTC	CAIRERDSQYGYTF
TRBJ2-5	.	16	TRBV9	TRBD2	TGTGCCAGCAGCGTAAGGGGACTAGCTGTACAAGAGACCCAGTACTTC	CASSVRGLAVQETQYF
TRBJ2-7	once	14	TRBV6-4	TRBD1	TGTGCCAGCAGTAAAAACAGGGGTCCCTACGAGCAGTACTTC	CASSKNRGPYEQYF
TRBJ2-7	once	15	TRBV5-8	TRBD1	TGTGCCAGCAGCCCCGGGACAGGGGATACCTACGAGCAGTACTTC	CASSPGTGDTYEQYF
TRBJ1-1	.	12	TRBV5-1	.	TGCGCCAGCAGCTTTGGAGGGGCTGAAGCTTTCTTT	CASSFGGAEAFF
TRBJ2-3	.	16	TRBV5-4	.	TGTGCCAGCAGCTTGGCGCGAGGGGTCGGCACAGATACGCAGTATTTT	CASSLARGVGTDTQYF
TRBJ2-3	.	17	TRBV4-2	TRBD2	TGTGCCAGCAGCCAAGATGGACTAGCGGATGAGGCGGATACGCAGTATTTT	CASSQDGLADEADTQYF
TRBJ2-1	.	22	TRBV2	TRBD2	TGTGCCAGCACCCGAAGGGGGGTTGGGGCTAGCGGGGGGACCTGGCGGTACAATGAGCAGTTCTTC	CASTRRGVGASGGTWRYNEQFF
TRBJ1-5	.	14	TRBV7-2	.	TGTGCCAGCAGCTCAGGGACCACCGTTAAGCCCCAGCATTTT	CASSSGTTVKPQHF
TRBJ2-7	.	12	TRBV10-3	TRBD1	TGTGCCATCAGGGCGGACAGGGGTCTAGAGTACTTC	CAIRADRGLEYF
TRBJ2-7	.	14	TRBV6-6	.	TGTGCCAGCAGTGCCTCTTCGCCTGACTACGAGCAGTACTTC	CASSASSPDYEQYF
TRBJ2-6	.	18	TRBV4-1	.	TGCGCCAGCAGCCAAGAGCGTGGCCAAAGCTCTGGGGCCAACGTCCTGACTTTC	CASSQERGQSSGANVLTF
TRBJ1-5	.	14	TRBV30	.	TGTGCCTGGAGTGCCCTATCGGGAGATCAGCCCCAGCATTTT	CAWSALSGDQPQHF
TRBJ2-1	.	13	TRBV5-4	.	TGTGCCAGCAGCTTGGATATCTACAATGAGCAGTTCTTC	CASSLDIYNEQFF
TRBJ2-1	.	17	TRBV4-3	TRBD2	TGCGCCAGCAGCCAAGATAACCTAGCGGTGTCCTACAATGAGCAGTTCTTC	CASSQDNLAVSYNEQFF
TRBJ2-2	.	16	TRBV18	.	TGTGCCAGCGTTACCGGGATCGCATTCCACACCGGGGAGCTGTTTTTT	CASVTGIAFHTGELFF
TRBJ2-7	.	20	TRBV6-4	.	TGTGCCAGCAGTGACCCTAAGACAGGCTGCCGATCCTCTATATCCTACGAGCAGTACTTC	CASSDPKTGCRSSISYEQYF
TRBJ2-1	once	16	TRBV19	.	TGTGCCAGTAGTAGCGCAGCAGGCGGGGATTACAATGAGCAGTTCTTC	CASSSAAGGDYNEQFF
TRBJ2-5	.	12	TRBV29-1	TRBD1	TGCAGCGTTCTGGCAGGGGGAGAGACCCAGTACTTC	CSVLAGGETQYF
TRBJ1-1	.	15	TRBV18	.	TGTGCCAGCTCTCCGGGGGTCGGGGGGGATACTGAAGCTTTCTTT	CASSPGVGGDTEAFF
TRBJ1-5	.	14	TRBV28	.	TGTGCCAGCAGAACAGGGATGGGCAATCAGCCCCAGCATTTT	CASRTGMGNQPQHF
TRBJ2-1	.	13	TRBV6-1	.	TGTGCCAGCAGTGAACAACGGGGTAATGAGCAGTTCTTC	CASSEQRGNEQFF
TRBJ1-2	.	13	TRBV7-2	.	TGTGCCAGCAGCTTAGTGTCGATCTATGGCTACACCTTC	CASSLVSIYGYTF
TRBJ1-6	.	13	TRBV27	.	TGTGCCAGCAGTTCCAGGGTAAATTCACCCCTCCACTTT	CASSSRVNSPLHF
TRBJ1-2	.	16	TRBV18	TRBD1	TGTGCCAGCTCACCTCCACCGGGACAGGCTCATTATGGCTACACCTTC	CASSPPPGQAHYGYTF
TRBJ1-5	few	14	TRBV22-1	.	TGTCCTGGGAGCGTAGACAGGGCTTATCAGCCCCAGCATTTT	CPGSVDRAYQPQHF
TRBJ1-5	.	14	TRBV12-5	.	TGTGCTAGTGACCGGGGATATAGCAATCAGCCCCAGCATTTT	CASDRGYSNQPQHF
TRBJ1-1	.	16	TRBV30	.	TGTGCCTGGATAAAATCGGCAGGGTGGGTGAACACTGAAGCTTTCTTT	CAWIKSAGWVNTEAFF
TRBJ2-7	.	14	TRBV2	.	TGTGCCAGCACACCCGGGACGGCCTCCTACGAGCAGTACTTC	CASTPGTASYEQYF
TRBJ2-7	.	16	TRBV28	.	TGTGCCAGCAGTCTTACCCCCAGGGGACTCCCCTACGAGCAGTACTTC	CASSLTPRGLPYEQYF